Given below is one T cell receptor beta chain in context. The data belong to a study of shared T cell receptors in the human thymus. Assay used: immunoSEQ multiplex PCR; TCRdb lists only in-frame clones, some missing. The data show roughly 700,000 clones, 70% to 90% seen once. CDR1 SGDLS and CDR2 YYNGEE come from the germline V gene. V shed 0 bases, J shed 7 bases, and the junction held 8 bases outside the gene matches. CDR3 length equals 16 residues. The same sample was also used in a study of human thymus T cells.

V and J are TRBV9 and TRBJ2-2; 8 nucleotides match TRBD2. The sequence was obtained from a boy under two years old with a congenital heart defect. Sequencing used thymocytes. CDR3 sequence (DNA): TGTGCCAGCAGCGTAGAGGCTAGCGGGTTAATCGGGGAGCTGTTTTTT. Its translation is CASSVEASGLIGELFF.